This passage covers 9 T cell receptor beta chains from one sample sequenced in a study of CXCR3-negative and CXCR3-positive naive CD8 T cells. The study, taken as a whole, reports: Higher TRB CDR3 hydrophobicity marked CXCR3-positive naive cells relative to CXCR3-negative naive cells.

The authors prepared UMI-labeled TRB cDNA libraries by 5' RACE. TCRdb reprocessed the 5' RACE reads, keeping one entry per CDR3 protein, no DNA. In all, the sample yields 150,000 to 180,000 distinct CDR3 sequences. What these receptors recognize is not known. The specimen was naive CXCR3+ CD8+ T cells from blood. Sample subset: CD45RO-CCR7+CD27+CD95- naive CD8+ T cells expressing CXCR3 (TNR3+). The receptors here all came from a human donor in good health. Some clones in this sample may be carry-over from other donors' samples.

The J gene is TRBJ2-7, the V gene TRBV5-1. The CDR3 has 15 residues. CDR1 and CDR2 (germline): SGHRS, YFSETQ. This CDR3 is CASSLDPGTFYERYF.

The chain joins TRBV2 to TRBJ2-1; TCRdb's assignment of TRBD1 cannot be checked, as there is no DNA. The CDR3 covers 17 residues. The germline V gene has CDR1 SNHLY and CDR2 FYNNEI. The CDR3 protein is CASSSRQGSFPYNEQFF.

V and J are TRBV4-2 and TRBJ1-1; TCRdb's D call of TRBD1 is untestable without DNA. The CDR3 is 18 residues long. Looked up from germline, CDR1 is LGHNA and CDR2 is YNFKEQ. CDR3 sequence: CASSIITARQGLGTEAFF.

This chain links TRBV6-1 with TRBJ2-1; TCRdb outputs TRBD1, but without DNA this stays unchecked. Germline V gene lookup returns CDR1 MNHNS and CDR2 SASEGT. This CDR3 has 16 amino acids. The CDR3 reads CASSELTGISYNEQFF.

This rearrangement joins TRBV7-6 to TRBJ1-1; there is no DNA to check the TCRdb D call of TRBD1. There are 13 residues in the CDR3. Germline assignment: CDR1 SGHVS and CDR2 FNYEAQ. Here the CDR3 reads CASSQDRQTEAFF. Together with reference TRBV7-6 and TRBJ1-1, the CDR3 gives the full variable domain: GAGVSQSPRYKVTKRGQDVALRCDPISGHVSLYWYRQALGQGPEFLTYFNYEAQQDKSGLPNDRFSAERPEGSISTLTIQRTEQRDSAMYRCASSQDRQTEAFFGQGTRLTVV.

The V call is TRBV19, the J call TRBJ2-1; the D call from TCRdb, TRBD1, cannot be confirmed without DNA. The length of the CDR3 is 15 residues. Per the germline V gene, CDR1 is LNHDA and CDR2 is SQIVND (reference sequence). CDR3 in amino acids: CASSRDSSSYNEQFF.

V usage is TRBV7-8 and J usage is TRBJ1-4; TCRdb picks TRBD1, but there is no DNA to check that call. The germline V gene encodes CDR1 SGHVS and CDR2 FQNEAQ. This CDR3 has 15 amino acids. CDR3 in amino acids: CASSSSGTGVEKLFF.

The CDR3 here is CSVGARPEAEAFF. The chain has TRBV29-1 and TRBJ1-1. This CDR3 is 13 amino acids long. Germline V gene sequence: CDR1 SQVTM, CDR2 ANQGSEA.

This CDR3 is CASSEGLARDEQYF. This chain uses TRBV7-6 with TRBJ2-7; TCRdb's D call, TRBD2, is unchecked because there is no DNA. This CDR3 spans 14 amino acids. The germline V gene has CDR1 SGHVS and CDR2 FNYEAQ.